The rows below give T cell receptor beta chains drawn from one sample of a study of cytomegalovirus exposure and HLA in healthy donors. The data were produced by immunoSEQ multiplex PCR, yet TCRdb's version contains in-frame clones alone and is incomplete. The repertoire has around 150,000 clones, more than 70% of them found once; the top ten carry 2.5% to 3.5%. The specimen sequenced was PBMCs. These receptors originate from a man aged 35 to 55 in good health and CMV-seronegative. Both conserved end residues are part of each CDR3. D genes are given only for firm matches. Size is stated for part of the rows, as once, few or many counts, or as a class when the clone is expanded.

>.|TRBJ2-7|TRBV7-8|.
TGTGCCAGCAGCGTGGCTAGGGGGGGCCTCAGCTCCTACGAGCAGTACTTC
CASSVARGGLSSYEQYF
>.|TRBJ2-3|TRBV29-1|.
TGCAGCGTTGAAGGTGGGGACTTCAGCACAGATACGCAGTATTTT
CSVEGGDFSTDTQYF
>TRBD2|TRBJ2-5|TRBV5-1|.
TGCGCCAGCAGCCTGGGGACCGGGGGGAAAGAGACCCAGTACTTC
CASSLGTGGKETQYF
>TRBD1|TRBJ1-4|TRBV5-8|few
TGTGCCAGCACCTTGACAGGGGGCATTGAAAAACTGTTTTTT
CASTLTGGIEKLFF
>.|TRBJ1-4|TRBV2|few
TGTGCCAGCCTCCTGATAAGGGGTGATGGTGAAAAACTGTTTTTT
CASLLIRGDGEKLFF
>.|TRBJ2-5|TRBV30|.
TGTGCCTGGACTTCCTCGGGGGGCCGGCAAGAGACCCAGTACTTC
CAWTSSGGRQETQYF
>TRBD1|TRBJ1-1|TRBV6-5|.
TGTGCCAGCAGTTACTTTGGGACAGAGAACACTGAAGCTTTCTTT
CASSYFGTENTEAFF
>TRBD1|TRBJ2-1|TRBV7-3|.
TGTGCCAGCAGCAAACTACAGGGGTTAGTCAATGAGCAGTTCTTC
CASSKLQGLVNEQFF
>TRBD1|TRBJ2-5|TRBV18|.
TGTGCCAGCTCACCTCCCACTGGGACAGGGGGACAAGAGACCCAGTACTTC
CASSPPTGTGGQETQYF
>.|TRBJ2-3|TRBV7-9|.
TGTGCCAGCAGCTTAGTCGGGGGACCCACAGATACGCAGTATTTT
CASSLVGGPTDTQYF
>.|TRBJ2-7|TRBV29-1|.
TGCAGCGTTGTAATAGTGAACTCCTACGAGCAGTACTTC
CSVVIVNSYEQYF
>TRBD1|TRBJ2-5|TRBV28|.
TGTGCCAGCACGGGACAGCAACCCCAGACCCAGTACTTC
CASTGQQPQTQYF
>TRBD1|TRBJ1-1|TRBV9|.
TGTGCCAGCAGCGTAGGGGCAGGGGGTAAAGCTTTCTTT
CASSVGAGGKAFF
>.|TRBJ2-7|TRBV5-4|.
TGTGCCAGCAGCTTTGACAGGCTGAAGGAGCAGTACTTC
CASSFDRLKEQYF
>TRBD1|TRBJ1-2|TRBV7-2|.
TGTGCCAGCAGCGACAGGGGGGACTCATTCTATGGCTACACCTTC
CASSDRGDSFYGYTF
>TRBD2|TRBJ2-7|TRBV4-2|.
TGTGCCAGCAGCCAAGCGTTAGCGGGAGGGAACGAGCAGTACTTC
CASSQALAGGNEQYF
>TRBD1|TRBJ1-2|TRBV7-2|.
TGTGCCAGCAGCTCGACAGGGGTGAACTATGGCTACACCTTC
CASSSTGVNYGYTF
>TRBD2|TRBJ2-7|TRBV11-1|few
TGTGCCAGCAGTCTAGCGGGGGGCTCCTACGAGCAGTACTTC
CASSLAGGSYEQYF
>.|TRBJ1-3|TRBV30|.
TGTGCCTGGGGACCTGGGGGGGCCCCTGGAAACACCATATATTTT
CAWGPGGAPGNTIYF